The next 27 T cell receptor beta chains were all read from a single sample in a study of blood T cell repertoires in COVID-19 (dated by TCRdb to the early 2020s). The library was obtained by the immunoSEQ multiplex PCR assay. In TCRdb, the immuneACCESS table is reduced to in-frame sequences with V and J assigned. These tables do not hold every clone; where another copy was compared, an unresolved V gene accounts for under half, and the others remain unexplained. The sample yields approximately 110,000 clones; approximately 62% were counted once. The ten largest clones capture approximately 6.2% of the sample. Sequencing input: peripheral blood. The receptors were gathered from a man of 80 years or more with acute or convalescent COVID-19.

This clone was counted between two and nine times. The CDR3 coding sequence is TGTGCCAGCAGCTTGGAGCTAGCAGCAGACTACGAGCAGTACTTC. Its protein product is CASSLELAADYEQYF. V gene TRBV5-4 combines with J gene TRBJ2-7, with a tentative D call TRBD2 (5 bases). This CDR3 region has 15 residues. Trimming took off 0 bases at V and 3 bases at J, with 13 bases between the two ends. Germline V gives CDR1 SGHNT, CDR2 YYREEE (reference sequence).

The chain is built from TRBV3-1 (or the pseudogene TRBV3-2) and TRBJ2-5, with 9 nucleotides matching TRBD2. In germline, CDR1 is LGHDT, CDR2 YNNKEL (reference sequence). CDR3 length equals 14 residues. V lost 4 bases, J lost 5 bases, and 5 bases stayed unmatched. CDR3 DNA sequence: TGTGCCAGCAGCCCCAATAGCGGGAGTGAGACCCAGTACTTC. Translating gives CASSPNSGSETQYF.

V usage is TRBV24-1 and J usage is TRBJ2-5, with 7 bases fitting TRBD1. Looked up from germline, CDR1 is KGHDR and CDR2 is SFDVKD. This CDR3 comprises 14 residues. The V and J ends lost 7 bases and 0 bases, in that order; junction bases with no gene match: 4. The CDR3 spells CATSPGTDQETQYF. The CDR3, as DNA: TGTGCCACCAGCCCCGGGACAGACCAAGAGACCCAGTACTTC.

The chain is built from TRBV28 and TRBJ2-5; 9 positions agree with TRBD1. This CDR3 spans 16 amino acids. J gave up 7 bases and V 4 bases, and 13 bases lay outside the gene matches. Germline-derived CDR1 and CDR2 are MDHEN and SYDVKM. CDR3 protein: CASSYRQGDSRRTQYF. The CDR3 nucleotides read TGTGCCAGCAGTTACCGACAGGGGGATTCGCGAAGGACCCAGTACTTC. Filled out from reference TRBV28 and TRBJ2-5, the complete variable domain reads DVKVTQSSRYLVKRTGEKVFLECVQDMDHENMFWYRQDPGLGLRLIYFSYDVKMKEKGDIPEGYSVSREKKERFSLILESASTNQTSMYLCASSYRQGDSRRTQYFGPGTRLLVL.

V usage is TRBV13 and J usage is TRBJ2-7; D possibly corresponds to TRBD2 (5 bases). Trimming pared 2 bases from V and 1 base from J, leaving 9 bases between. Germline-derived CDR1 and CDR2 are PRHDT and FYEKMQ (reference sequence). CDR3 length equals 14 residues. The CDR3 DNA reads as TGTGCCAGCAGCTTAAATAGACTATCCTACGAGCAGTACTTC. Protein product: CASSLNRLSYEQYF.

This chain connects TRBV5-4 to TRBJ2-1, with 10 bases aligning to TRBD2. The junction had 3 bases not matched to a gene; V was cut back by 0 bases and J by 0 bases. Germline CDR1 is SGHNT and CDR2 is YYREEE (reference sequence). CDR3 length equals 17 residues. The CDR3, as DNA: TGTGCCAGCAGCTTGGTAGCGGGGGGTAGCTCCTACAATGAGCAGTTCTTC. Translated, it gives CASSLVAGGSSYNEQFF.

The V and J genes are TRBV24-1 and TRBJ2-1, with a weak D call TRBD1 (5 bases). V dropped 4 bases and J dropped 0 bases, with 6 bases sitting between them. The CDR3 sequence is 14 residues long. CDR1 is KGHDR and CDR2 is SFDVKD in the germline V gene. CDR3 amino acids: CATSDDSSYNEQFF. The CDR3 region has the DNA TGTGCCACCAGTGACGACAGCTCCTACAATGAGCAGTTCTTC.

This chain links TRBV6-2 or TRBV6-3 with TRBJ1-5; D is possibly TRBD1 (6 bases). From germline, CDR1 is MNHEY and CDR2 SVGEGT. The CDR3 covers 15 residues. V was trimmed by 3 bases and J by 2 bases, leaving 11 bases between them. DNA for the CDR3: TGTGCCAGCAGTTATGGGTCAGGGGGCAATCAGCCCCAGCATTTT. Translating it yields CASSYGSGGNQPQHF.

This clone occurred a few times. The V call is TRBV7-8, the J call TRBJ2-1, with 7 positions matching TRBD2. CDR1 is SGHVS, CDR2 FQNEAQ, per germline. Trimming took 5 bases from V and 9 from J; bases not matched to a gene: 4. The CDR3 has 12 residues. CDR3: CASSPGGSEQFF. The CDR3 DNA sequence: TGTGCCAGCAGCCCAGGCGGGAGTGAGCAGTTCTTC.

This clone was found many times. Different DNA sequences within this sample yield the same CDR3. The V and J genes are TRBV5-8 and TRBJ1-3; D call uncertain. The V end was cut by 1 base, the J end by 1 base, with 9 bases between. Germline V gene data show CDR1 as SGHTS and CDR2 as YDEGEE. This CDR3 is 15 amino acids long. The CDR3 is CASSLYRTSGNTIYF. The CDR3 region has the DNA TGTGCCAGCAGCTTGTACCGGACTTCTGGAAACACCATATATTTT.

The chain has TRBV7-2 and TRBJ1-2; 8 bases line up with TRBD1. Trimming took 5 bases from V and 5 from J; bases not matched to a gene: 4. Per germline, CDR1 SGHTA and CDR2 FQGNSA. The CDR3 loop spans 13 amino acids. The DNA for the CDR3 is TGTGCCAGCAGCACCACAGGGGGTTATGGCTACACCTTC. This codes for CASSTTGGYGYTF. Based on the CDR3 plus reference TRBV7-2 and TRBJ1-2, the full variable domain is GAGVSQSPSNKVTEKGKDVELRCDPISGHTALYWYRQSLGQGLEFLIYFQGNSAPDKSGLPSDRFSAERTGGSVSTLTIQRTQQEDSAVYLCASSTTGGYGYTFGSGTRLTVV.

The chain carries TRBV6-5 and TRBJ1-1, with no clear D. Germline CDR1 is MNHEY and CDR2 is SVGAGI. V was trimmed by 6 bases and J by 5 bases, leaving 13 bases between them. This CDR3 contains 13 residues. CDR3 amino acids: CASRTGFLTEAFF. Here the CDR3 DNA reads TGTGCCAGCAGAACGGGTTTTTTGACTGAAGCTTTCTTT.

This chain uses TRBV28 with TRBJ2-6; D perhaps matches TRBD1 (6 bases). The CDR3 is made up of 15 amino acids. Germline V gives CDR1 MDHEN, CDR2 SYDVKM. Between the trimmed V and J ends, which lost 6 bases and 2 bases, there was a span of 11 bases. This CDR3 reads CASSYKGAGANVLTF. DNA for the CDR3: TGTGCCAGCAGCTACAAGGGGGCTGGGGCCAACGTCCTGACTTTC.

J is TRBJ2-1 and V is TRBV10-3; TRBD2 matches at 9 bases. The junction had 4 bases not matched to a gene; V was cut back by 0 bases and J by 7 bases. The CDR3 covers 15 residues. Germline loops: CDR1 ENHRY, CDR2 SYGVKD. Here the CDR3 reads CAISESSGRINEQFF. In nucleotides, the CDR3 is TGTGCCATCAGTGAGTCTAGCGGGAGAATAAATGAGCAGTTCTTC.

The chain has TRBV3-1 (or the pseudogene TRBV3-2) and TRBJ2-5; D is unclear. The CDR3 spans 12 residues. Deletions cut 4 bases from V and 5 bases from J, with 8 bases between. Per the germline V gene, CDR1 is LGHDT and CDR2 is YNNKEL (reference sequence). The CDR3 loop reads CASSPPLETQYF. The CDR3 nucleotides read TGTGCCAGCAGCCCACCACTGGAGACCCAGTACTTC.

The chain has TRBV5-6 and TRBJ2-5; TRBD2 aligns across 8 bases. CDR3 size: 13 residues. Germline loops: CDR1 SGHDT, CDR2 YYEEEE. Losses at the gene ends were 2 bases for V and 7 bases for J; bases not matched to a gene: 4. CDR3 region: CASSFQRERTQYF. The CDR3 nucleotides are TGTGCCAGCAGCTTTCAGCGGGAGAGGACCCAGTACTTC.

V gene TRBV10-3 combines with J gene TRBJ2-5, with TRBD2 identical over 9 bases. CDR3 length equals 17 residues. Trimming took 0 bases from V and 2 from J; bases not matched to a gene: 7. Germline V gene lookup returns CDR1 ENHRY and CDR2 SYGVKD. CDR3: CAISESIALAGQETQYF. The CDR3 bases are TGTGCCATCAGTGAGTCGATAGCGCTAGCGGGACAAGAGACCCAGTACTTC.

This clone was seen only a few times. Written as DNA, the CDR3 is TGTGCCAGCAGAGCGCAGGGGTTAATGACTAATGAAAAACTGTTTTTT. Translating it yields CASRAQGLMTNEKLFF. This sequence joins TRBV27 and TRBJ1-4; TRBD1 might be the D (6 bases). This CDR3 spans 16 amino acids. V was clipped by 6 bases and J by 2 bases, with 16 bases between them. From germline, CDR1 is MNHEY and CDR2 SMNVEV (reference sequence). Supplemented by reference TRBV27 and TRBJ1-4, the full variable domain reads EAQVTQNPRYLITVTGKKLTVTCSQNMNHEYMSWYRQDPGLGLRQIYYSMNVEVTDKGDVPEGYKVSRKEKRNFPLILESPSPNQTSLYFCASRAQGLMTNEKLFFGSGTQLSVL.

The chain uses TRBV6-2 or TRBV6-3 and TRBJ1-2, with 9 bases aligning to TRBD1. The CDR3 covers 15 residues. Germline CDR1 reads MNHEY; CDR2 reads SVGEGT. The trim removed 1 base at V and 6 bases at J, leaving 6 bases unmatched. The CDR3 sequence: CASSYWGQGVHGYTF. In DNA, the CDR3 is TGTGCCAGCAGTTACTGGGGACAGGGAGTCCATGGCTACACCTTC.

The chain is built from TRBV6-2 or TRBV6-3 and TRBJ1-5; D unclear. The CDR3 length is 16 residues. Germline assignment: CDR1 MNHEY and CDR2 SVGEGT. V lost 5 bases and J 2 bases, leaving 16 bases between the germline ends. The CDR3 DNA reads as TGTGCCAGCAGTGAGAGGATCCCGTGGCGCAATCAGCCCCAGCATTTT. It codes for CASSERIPWRNQPQHF.

V usage is TRBV28 and J usage is TRBJ1-4; 9 bases match TRBD1. Unmatched junction bases numbered 8, after V lost 8 bases and J lost 7 bases. CDR1 is MDHEN and CDR2 is SYDVKM in the germline V gene. The CDR3 has 14 amino acids. CDR3 nucleotide sequence: TGTGCCAGCTTAGGGGGACAGGGAGGTGAAAAACTGTTTTTT. It translates to CASLGGQGGEKLFF.

The chain carries TRBV21-1 and TRBJ2-7; TRBD2 is the table's D call and was not checked against the DNA. TRBV21-1 is tagged as a pseudogene. The CDR3 has 15 residues. CDR3 loop: CASSNPDPGTNEQYF. CDR3 DNA: TGTGCCAGCAGCAATCCCGACCCGGGTACGAACGAGCAGTACTTC.

V is TRBV5-1 and J is TRBJ2-1, with D possibly being TRBD2 (5 bases). The CDR3 spans 14 residues. V lost 0 bases, J lost 10 bases, and 14 bases lay in between. The germline V gene has CDR1 SGHRS and CDR2 YFSETQ. The CDR3 protein is CASSLDEGGSEQFF. CDR3 DNA: TGCGCCAGCAGCTTGGATGAGGGTGGGAGCGAGCAGTTCTTC.

The chain joins TRBV5-1 to TRBJ1-6, with 9 bases fitting TRBD1. This CDR3 region has 14 residues. V was pared by 3 bases and J by 8 bases, with 3 bases of the junction left unmatched. CDR1 and CDR2 (germline): SGHRS, YFSETQ. CDR3 sequence reads: CASSSWDRDSPLHF. The CDR3 DNA sequence: TGCGCCAGCAGCTCGTGGGACAGGGATTCACCCCTCCACTTT. Based on the CDR3 plus reference TRBV5-1 and TRBJ1-6, the full variable domain is KAGVTQTPRYLIKTRGQQVTLSCSPISGHRSVSWYQQTPGQGLQFLFEYFSETQRNKGNFPGRFSGRQFSNSRSEMNVSTLELGDSALYLCASSSWDRDSPLHFGNGTRLTVT.

This clone occurred a few times. This chain joins TRBV28 and TRBJ2-3; TRBD2 agrees at 7 bases. The CDR3 covers 15 residues. Germline CDR1 is MDHEN and CDR2 is SYDVKM. The ends lost 6 bases at V and 7 bases at J; junction bases unmatched: 13. The CDR3 spells CASRDPGGGIHTQYF. The CDR3 DNA follows: TGTGCCAGCAGAGACCCGGGCGGGGGTATCCATACGCAGTATTTT.

The chain joins TRBV19 to TRBJ1-2; D perhaps matches TRBD1 (5 bases). Per germline, CDR1 LNHDA and CDR2 SQIVND (reference sequence). V was trimmed by 7 bases and J by 6 bases, leaving 9 bases between them. This CDR3 is 11 amino acids long. This CDR3 reads CASNQGNGYTF. As DNA, the CDR3 is TGTGCCAGTAATCAGGGAAATGGCTACACCTTC. The variable domain in full, completed from reference TRBV19 and TRBJ1-2, reads DGGITQSPKYLFRKEGQNVTLSCEQNLNHDAMYWYRQDPGQGLRLIYYSQIVNDFQKGDIAEGYSVSREKKESFPLTVTSAQKNPTAFYLCASNQGNGYTFGSGTRLTVV.

This chain links TRBV7-9 with TRBJ2-1; 14 positions agree with TRBD2. This CDR3 has 17 residues. With V trimmed by 8 bases and J by 3 bases, 9 bases remained unmatched. CDR1 is SEHNR and CDR2 is FQNEAQ in the germline V gene (reference sequence). CDR3 DNA: TGTGCCAGCCTTCCGGGACTAGCGGGAGAAGACTACAATGAGCAGTTCTTC. Its translation is CASLPGLAGEDYNEQFF.